This T cell receptor (beta chain) was obtained from a study of T-cell memory formation after mild COVID-19. Study information: In these data, TCR clusters were largely donor specific. Study-wide points: The CD4+ clones that contracted clustered mainly within CM and EM, and the CD8+ clones concentrated in EMRA. Cross-reactive memory apparently joined, as some responding clones appeared in pre-infection memory. Clones contracting across day 15 to 85 had a balanced CD4/CD8 profile; later expanding clones leaned CD4+.

This clonotype showed up just a few times. The target antigen is unknown. The CDR3 spans 14 residues. Trimming took 6 bases from V and 2 from J; bases not matched to a gene: 6. Via MiXCR, TCRdb re-called the 5' RACE reads, giving one row per CDR3 protein. The sample gives 350,000 to 450,000 distinct CDR3 sequences, 25% to 30% of which show up once; roughly 14% is in the top ten. This chain uses TRBV12-3 or TRBV12-4 with TRBJ2-7, with 8 bases lining up with TRBD1. The material sequenced was PBMCs or a T cell subset sorted from them (not recorded which). The clonotype originates from an adult woman who had mild COVID-19 (a few samples of this study predate the infection). Cell type and time point are not known. The CDR3 bases are TGTGCCAGCAGCCGGGACAGGCCTCCCTACGAGCAGTACTTC. It codes for CASSRDRPPYEQYF.